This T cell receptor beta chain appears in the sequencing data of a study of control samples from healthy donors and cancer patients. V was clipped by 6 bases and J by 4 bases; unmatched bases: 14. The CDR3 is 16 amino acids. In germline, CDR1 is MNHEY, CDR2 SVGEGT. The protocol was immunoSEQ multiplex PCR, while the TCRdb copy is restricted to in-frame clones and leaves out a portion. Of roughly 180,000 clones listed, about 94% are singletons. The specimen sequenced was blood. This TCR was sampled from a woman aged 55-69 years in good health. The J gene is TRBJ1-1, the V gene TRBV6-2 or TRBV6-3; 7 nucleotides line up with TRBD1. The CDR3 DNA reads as TGTGCCAGCAGCCCCGGTCAGGGGGTGAGGGCCACTGAAGCTTTCTTT. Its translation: CASSPGQGVRATEAFF.